The 5 T cell receptor beta chains listed next were all sequenced from one sample in a study of blood T cell repertoires in COVID-19. Repertoires were generated with immunoSEQ multiplex PCR, while TCRdb's copy carries only in-frame clones and drops some. The profile shows 200,000 to 250,000 clones, 75% to 85% of them singletons. Sequenced input: peripheral blood. Source of these receptors: a woman aged 80 or older with COVID-19, enrolled during active disease.

With regard to this clone: Within the sample, other DNA sequences also encode this same CDR3. The chain is built from TRBV7-3 and TRBJ2-5; the match to TRBD2 covers 10 bases. CDR3 length: 13 amino acids. V lost 5 bases to trimming and J lost 4 bases; unmatched junction nucleotides: 1. Germline-derived CDR1 and CDR2 are SGHTA and FQGTGA. The CDR3 is CASSASGGETQYF. In DNA form, the CDR3 reads TGTGCCAGCAGCGCTAGCGGGGGAGAGACCCAGTACTTC.

For this clone: One end of the junction varies from germline; a read error may be responsible. V and J are TRBV24-1 and TRBJ2-5, with 8 bases aligning to TRBD1. This CDR3 has 15 amino acids. Germline CDR1 is KGHDR and CDR2 is SFDVKD. CDR3 protein: CATSDAGQDKEIQYF. The CDR3 region has the DNA TGTGCCACCAGTGATGCGGGACAGGATAAGGAGATCCAGTACTTC.

The V call is TRBV6-2 or TRBV6-3, the J call TRBJ1-2; TRBD1 aligns across 7 bases. The germline CDR1 and CDR2 sequences are MNHEY and SVGEGT. The CDR3 has 13 residues. The junction had 8 bases not matched to a gene; V was cut back by 5 bases and J by 8 bases. CDR3 DNA sequence: TGTGCCAGCAGTCCACAGGGGTTTCCAGGCTACACCTTC. Its protein product is CASSPQGFPGYTF.

The chain is built from TRBV6-2 or TRBV6-3 and TRBJ2-7; 13 bases are a match to TRBD2. J lost 4 bases, V lost 6 bases, and 9 bases had no gene match. Germline CDR1 reads MNHEY; CDR2 reads SVGEGT. The CDR3 extends over 16 amino acids. CDR3 DNA sequence: TGTGCCAGCAGCCTGAAAGGGACTAGCGGGATGTACGAGCAGTACTTC. Protein sequence: CASSLKGTSGMYEQYF.

CDR3 nucleotide sequence: TGTGCCAGTAGTAAAAAGGGGGGGACCCACGAGCAGTACTTC. Protein: CASSKKGGTHEQYF. The chain carries TRBV19 and TRBJ2-7; D is possibly TRBD2 (7 bases). Between the trimmed V and J ends, which lost 4 bases and 5 bases, there was a span of 15 bases. The CDR3 totals 14 residues. The germline V gene has CDR1 LNHDA and CDR2 SQIVND (reference sequence). Complete variable domain (other parts from reference TRBV19 and TRBJ2-7): DGGITQSPKYLFRKEGQNVTLSCEQNLNHDAMYWYRQDPGQGLRLIYYSQIVNDFQKGDIAEGYSVSREKKESFPLTVTSAQKNPTAFYLCASSKKGGTHEQYFGPGTRLTVT.